These 4 T cell receptor beta chains were all obtained from the same sample, sequenced in a study of spatial heterogeneity in lung cancer. Time point described: sample taken at primary tumor resection. Tumor, nontumor lung or frozen PBMC supplied whole RNA, sequenced without sorting. TCRdb independently ran MiXCR on the 5' RACE reads; one entry per CDR3 protein. The repertoire includes over 75,000 distinct CDR3 sequences, under 25% of them detected once, and about 6.8% sits in the top ten. Material: PBMCs, obtained at surgery. These receptor sequences come from a male donor with early-stage non-small cell lung cancer.

The gene calls are TRBV7-9 and TRBJ2-5; a weak D match, TRBD2 (6 bases). The CDR3 spans 14 residues. Germline CDR1 is SEHNR and CDR2 is FQNEAQ (reference sequence). With 1 base removed from V and 5 bases from J, the gap between germline ends came to 11 bases. CDR3 in amino acids: CASSLVQGLETQYF. CDR3 in DNA: TGTGCCAGCAGCTTAGTTCAGGGACTTGAGACCCAGTACTTC.

This clonotype was seen a few times. This rearrangement joins TRBV29-1 to TRBJ1-5; D unresolved. Germline V gene data show CDR1 as SQVTM and CDR2 as ANQGSEA. This CDR3 is 14 amino acids long. V was pared by 4 bases and J by 1 base, with 11 bases between. CDR3: CSVGEGSSNQPQHF. As DNA, the CDR3 is TGCAGCGTTGGGGAGGGTTCCAGCAATCAGCCCCAGCATTTT.

V is TRBV29-1 and J is TRBJ1-2, with D maybe TRBD1 (6 bases). Trimming stripped 3 bases from V and 7 bases from J, with 6 bases between. Germline V gene lookup returns CDR1 SQVTM and CDR2 ANQGSEA. The CDR3 sequence is 10 residues long. Here the CDR3 reads CSVDRGGYTF. In DNA, the CDR3 is TGCAGCGTTGACAGGGGTGGCTACACCTTC.

The chain employs TRBV19 and TRBJ1-2; no reliable D call. The germline V gene has CDR1 LNHDA and CDR2 SQIVND (reference sequence). This CDR3 is built from 12 residues. V lost 7 bases to trimming and J lost 0 bases, with 6 bases between them. The CDR3 region is CASNRANYGYTF. For the CDR3, the DNA is TGTGCCAGTAATCGGGCTAACTATGGCTACACCTTC.